This TCR beta chain derives from a study of CD8+ T cells in alopecia areata. Study-wide background: Female approximately 7-11-week-old C3H/HeJ recipients received skin from approximately 6-12-month-old C3H/HeJ graft donors with spontaneous alopecia.

This clone was observed a few times. Its antigen is undetermined. The genes are named according to mouse. The read ends 4 residues early relative to the CDR3; the germline J gene fills the gap. The study's findings and limits: Resident alphabeta T cells of normal skin are also sequenced in scalp samples.

This CDR3 is built from 13 residues. Germline CDR1 FNHDT, CDR2 SITEND (reference sequence). cDNA reverse transcribed from extracted RNA served as the sequencing template. The protocol was immunoSEQ multiplex PCR, while the TCRdb copy is restricted to in-frame clones and leaves out a portion. There are around 110,000 clones in the sample, none observed a single time. The chain has TRBV19 and TRBJ2-5; D gene uncertain. This TCR was recovered from a C3H/HeJ mouse with alopecia areata. The strain's MHC haplotype is H2-k. The sequenced sample consisted of lesional skin. CDR3: CASSIAMEDTQYF. The CDR3 DNA, read in part, is TGTGCCAGCAGTATAGCTATGGAAGAC.